This is a list of T cell receptor beta chains from one sample in a study of Ad26.COV2.S vaccination and SARS-CoV-2 variants. Libraries were prepared by immunoSEQ multiplex PCR; TCRdb keeps only in-frame clonotypes and omits some of them. The sample holds some 320,000 clones, approximately 86% seen once. Material: peripheral blood, obtained in a trial of Ad26.COV2.S vaccine versus placebo. These receptors were taken from a person aged 18 to 65 who received the Ad26.COV2.S COVID-19 vaccine or a placebo. CDR3s include the opening cysteine and the closing phenylalanine or tryptophan. D genes are given only for firm matches. A clone size is listed for some rows: how often the clone was seen (once, few, many), or a class if it is expanded.

>few|TRBV7-2|TRBJ2-3|-
TGTGCCAGCAGCCCCTTCCCAGGGGGGCCGAGCACAGATACGCAGTATTTT
CASSPFPGGPSTDTQYF
>-|TRBV19|TRBJ1-6|TRBD1
TGTGCCACACACCGGGACAGGGCCTCACCCCTCCACTTT
CATHRDRASPLHF
>-|TRBV7-9|TRBJ1-1|-
TGTGCCAGCAGCTTAAACTTTGGGGTCGGTTGGACTGAAGCTTTCTTT
CASSLNFGVGWTEAFF
>-|TRBV11-1|TRBJ2-1|-
TGTGCCAGCAGCGTACCTGCGTCCGCTGAGCAGTTCTTC
CASSVPASAEQFF
>-|TRBV28|TRBJ2-6|-
TGTGCCAGCAATAAAGACAGCTCTGGGGCCAACGTCCTGACTTTC
CASNKDSSGANVLTF
>-|TRBV11-2|TRBJ2-7|-
TGTGCCAGCAGCTTAACAAGCACCTACGAGCAGTACTTC
CASSLTSTYEQYF
>-|TRBV30|TRBJ1-6|TRBD1
TGTGCCTGGAGTAGCCGACAGGGGTTTTATAATTCACCCCTCCACTTT
CAWSSRQGFYNSPLHF
>-|TRBV6-1|TRBJ2-1|-
TGTGCCAGCAGTGAGAGATACAGTGGGGGGCAGGCCAATGAGCAGTTCTTC
CASSERYSGGQANEQFF
>-|TRBV5-6|TRBJ2-2|-
TGTGCCAGCAGCCGCGGCCAGGGCGGCACCGGGGAGCTGTTTTTT
CASSRGQGGTGELFF
>-|TRBV18|TRBJ1-1|-
TGTGCCAGCTCACCAAGCCTCACCGGGGTTGAAGCTTTCTTT
CASSPSLTGVEAFF
>-|TRBV13|TRBJ2-7|TRBD1
TGTGCCAGCAGCTTAAACCCCAGGGGGCACTTGCACTTC
CASSLNPRGHLHF
>-|TRBV28|TRBJ1-1|-
TGTGCCAGCAGTTTTAGGGGGGGGCCGAACACTGAAGCTTTCTTT
CASSFRGGPNTEAFF
>-|TRBV3-1/TRBV3-2|TRBJ1-2|-
TGTGCCAGCAGCCAAGAACCTTACTCTGGCTACACCTTC
CASSQEPYSGYTF
>-|TRBV28|TRBJ2-7|TRBD1
TGTGCCAGCAGTTTACGCCTTGGGACAGGGGCCTACGAGCAGTACTTC
CASSLRLGTGAYEQYF
>-|TRBV11-3|TRBJ2-5|TRBD2
TGTGCCAGCAGCCCCACCGGGGGGCAAGAGACCCAGTACTTC
CASSPTGGQETQYF
>once|TRBV5-6|TRBJ1-2|-
TGTGCCAGCAGCCTCCTTGGTGGGTATGGCTACACCTTC
CASSLLGGYGYTF
>-|TRBV24-1|TRBJ2-7|-
TGTGCCACCAGTGGGACAAACTCCTACGAGCAGTACTTC
CATSGTNSYEQYF
>-|TRBV5-1|TRBJ2-2|-
TGCGCCAGCAGAATCCCCGCCGTCAGGGACCCGAACACCGGGGAGCTGTTTTTT
CASRIPAVRDPNTGELFF
>-|TRBV5-1|TRBJ1-6|-
TGCGCCAGCAGCTTGGGACCGCCGGCCTCCTATAATTCACCCCTCCACTTT
CASSLGPPASYNSPLHF
>-|TRBV5-5|TRBJ2-3|-
TGTGCCAGCAGCGCGCCCACAGATACGCAGTATTTT
CASSAPTDTQYF
>-|TRBV7-9|TRBJ2-7|-
TGTGCCAGCAGCCCCCGAGCCCCATCCTACGAGCAGTACTTC
CASSPRAPSYEQYF
>-|TRBV5-1|TRBJ2-3|-
TGCGCCAGCAGGCCCCAGGGTGCTAGCACAGATACGCAGTATTTT
CASRPQGASTDTQYF
>once|TRBV2|TRBJ1-3|-
TGTGCCAGCAGTGAACTGACGTTGGGGAACACCATATATTTT
CASSELTLGNTIYF
>-|TRBV28|TRBJ1-4|-
TGTGCCAGCAGTCCACCGGGTCGAGATGAAAAACTGTTTTTT
CASSPPGRDEKLFF
>-|TRBV11-2|TRBJ2-3|TRBD2
TGTGCCAGCAGCCGGGGGGGCCAAATCACAGATACGCAGTATTTT
CASSRGGQITDTQYF
>-|TRBV27|TRBJ2-7|TRBD1
TGTGCCAGCAGTCCGGGACAGGGGGCAAGGAACGAGCAGTACTTC
CASSPGQGARNEQYF
>-|TRBV7-3|TRBJ1-1|TRBD1
TGTGCCAGCAGCTTGACAGGGCGGACTGAAGCTTTCTTT
CASSLTGRTEAFF
>-|TRBV7-8|TRBJ2-1|TRBD2
TGTGCCAGCAGCTTAGCTTCTAGCGGGGAATACAATGAGCAGTTCTTC
CASSLASSGEYNEQFF
>-|TRBV7-2|TRBJ2-7|-
TGTGCCAGCAGCTTATACAGGGCCCGTCCATACGAGCAGTACTTC
CASSLYRARPYEQYF
>once|TRBV24-1|TRBJ2-5|-
TGTGCCACCAGTGATCCAACAGGGGAGACCCAGTACTTC
CATSDPTGETQYF
>-|TRBV11-2|TRBJ2-7|-
TGTGCCAGCAGCTTTTCCGGGGACGAGCAGTACTTC
CASSFSGDEQYF
>few|TRBV11-2|TRBJ2-1|-
TGTGCCAGCAGCCCAGGGTTCATGGGGAATGAGCAGTTCTTC
CASSPGFMGNEQFF
>once|TRBV28|TRBJ1-1|-
TGTGCCAGCAGCCTTGGAACCACTGAAGCTTTCTTT
CASSLGTTEAFF
>-|TRBV14|TRBJ2-3|-
TGTGCCAGCAGCCAAGATGGGGGGCTACATGAGGTCGCAGATACGCAGTATTTT
CASSQDGGLHEVADTQYF
>-|TRBV7-2|TRBJ1-2|TRBD1
TGTGCCAGCAGCTTATCATGGACAGGGGGGGATGGCTACACCTTC
CASSLSWTGGDGYTF
>-|TRBV28|TRBJ1-2|-
TGTGCCAGCAGCTACGGGACGGGGAGTCGCGGCTACACCTTC
CASSYGTGSRGYTF
>-|TRBV23-1|TRBJ2-3|TRBD2
TGCGCCAGCACGCAAAGGTGGGGGGGGTTAGGCACAGATACGCAGTATTTT
CASTQRWGGLGTDTQYF
>once|TRBV5-1|TRBJ2-7|-
TGCGCCAGCAGCTCAGGATACAGGAACTTC
CASSSGYRNF
>-|TRBV7-6|TRBJ2-2|-
TGTGCCAGCAGCTCGGGGGGCCGGAACACCGGGGAGCTGTTTTTT
CASSSGGRNTGELFF
>-|TRBV5-1|TRBJ2-1|TRBD2
TGCGCCAGCAGCTTCACTAGCGGGGGGGCCCCGGTCAGCTCCTACAATGAGCAGTTCTTC
CASSFTSGGAPVSSYNEQFF
>once|TRBV7-9|TRBJ1-5|-
TGTGCCAGCAGCTTGGGCCGGAATCAGCCCCAGCATTTT
CASSLGRNQPQHF
>-|TRBV9|TRBJ2-5|TRBD2
TGTGCCAGCAGCGTAGGTCCCAGCGGGGTGGGAGAGACCCAGTACTTC
CASSVGPSGVGETQYF
>-|TRBV2|TRBJ2-6|-
TGTGCCAGCAGTTTCACGAGACATTCCTCCGTCCTGACTTTC
CASSFTRHSSVLTF
>many|TRBV27|TRBJ2-6|-
TGTGCCAGCAGTCCCCGACGCTCTGGGGCCAACGTCCTGACTTTC
CASSPRRSGANVLTF
>once|TRBV12-5|TRBJ1-1|-
TGTGCTAGTGGTTTGGTCCTGGATCGGGCTTTCTTT
CASGLVLDRAFF
>-|TRBV5-1|TRBJ2-2|-
TGCGCCAGCGCCGGACTGGCGACCGGGGAGCTGTTTTTT
CASAGLATGELFF
>-|TRBV19|TRBJ2-3|-
TGTGCCAGTAGTAGGGGGGGCCCAGATACGCAGTATTTT
CASSRGGPDTQYF
>-|TRBV7-2|TRBJ2-2|-
TGTGCCAGCAGCTCGCGGGTGACTGGGGAGCTGTTTTTT
CASSSRVTGELFF
>-|TRBV5-1|TRBJ1-6|-
TGCGCCAGCAGCTTGGTGAGGGGGGATAATTCACCCCTCCACTTT
CASSLVRGDNSPLHF
>-|TRBV18|TRBJ1-5|-
TGTGCCAGCTCACCCAATCAGGAGGTTTATAGCAATCAGCCCCAGCATTTT
CASSPNQEVYSNQPQHF
>few|TRBV7-9|TRBJ1-6|TRBD1
TGTGCCAGCAGATTACAGGGACAGGGCAATTCACCCCTCCACTTT
CASRLQGQGNSPLHF
>-|TRBV5-5|TRBJ2-1|-
TGTGCCAGCAGCTCCGTGTCAACTAGCTCCTACAATGAGCAGTTCTTC
CASSSVSTSSYNEQFF
>-|TRBV28|TRBJ2-3|-
TGTGCCAGCAGTCACCCTGGGGAGGCAGATACGCAGTATTTT
CASSHPGEADTQYF